These T cell receptor beta chains were read from a single sample in a study of blood T cell repertoires in COVID-19. The method was immunoSEQ multiplex PCR; TCRdb's version includes in-frame clones alone and lacks a portion of them. The sample has over 200,000 clones, about 80% seen once. Sample: PBMCs or T cells enriched from blood (not recorded which). The origin of the receptors is a man aged 35-49 years who had recovered from COVID-19. The CDR3 runs from the conserved cysteine through the conserved F or W. A D gene is named only where the DNA matches it firmly. The size entry is marked missing in some rows and otherwise reads once, few, many or a size class.

D gene	CDR3 length	V gene	clone size	J gene	CDR3 DNA	CDR3 protein
TRBD1	17	TRBV7-8	NA	TRBJ1-1	TGTGCCAGCAGCCATCGGAGGGGGCCGACTTCGAACACTGAAGCTTTCTTT	CASSHRRGPTSNTEAFF
NA	15	TRBV2	NA	TRBJ2-7	TGTGCCAGCAGTGAAGGGGGGGTCCTGGCCTTTCAGCAGTACTTC	CASSEGGVLAFQQYF
NA	15	TRBV24-1	NA	TRBJ2-3	TGTGCCACCAGTGATTTTAGAAACTCGGGAGATACGCAGTATTTT	CATSDFRNSGDTQYF
NA	15	TRBV2	NA	TRBJ2-1	TGTGCCAGCAGAGCGGACTTGAGCTCCTACAATGAGCAGTTCTTC	CASRADLSSYNEQFF
NA	13	TRBV7-3	NA	TRBJ2-1	TGTGCCAGCAGCATGACTAGCTACAATGAGCAGTTCTTC	CASSMTSYNEQFF
NA	14	TRBV19	once	TRBJ1-5	TGTGCCAGTAGTCTCGCGCCCGGCAATCAGCCCCAGCATTTT	CASSLAPGNQPQHF
TRBD1	13	TRBV5-1	NA	TRBJ1-2	TGCGCCAGCAGCCCTGGACAGGGCGCTGGCTACACCTTC	CASSPGQGAGYTF
NA	14	TRBV9	NA	TRBJ2-1	TGTGCCAGCAGCGTAGAGTTGGCAGACAATGAGCAGTTCTTC	CASSVELADNEQFF
NA	15	TRBV24-1	NA	TRBJ2-1	TGTGCCACCAGTGACGCCATGGGCCCGGGGGATGAGCAGTTCTTC	CATSDAMGPGDEQFF
NA	14	TRBV28	NA	TRBJ1-3	TGTGCCAGCAGTTTAAGATCATACGGGAACACCATATATTTT	CASSLRSYGNTIYF
NA	15	TRBV2	NA	TRBJ1-4	TGTGCCAGCAGTGCCCAGGGTATGACTAATGAAAAACTGTTTTTT	CASSAQGMTNEKLFF
TRBD1	16	TRBV28	NA	TRBJ1-4	TGTGCCAGCAGCCCACCCCTCGCAGGGGGGTTCGAAAAACTGTTTTTT	CASSPPLAGGFEKLFF
TRBD2	16	TRBV7-2	once	TRBJ2-3	TGTGCCAGCAGCCCTGCTAGCGGGGGGTTCACAGATACGCAGTATTTT	CASSPASGGFTDTQYF
TRBD1	14	TRBV28	NA	TRBJ1-5	TGTGCCAGCAGCCTGGGACAGTTCAATCAGCCCCAGCATTTT	CASSLGQFNQPQHF
TRBD1	16	TRBV6-6	NA	TRBJ1-1	TGTGCCAGCAGTTCCTCGGGGACAGTGTTGAACACTGAAGCTTTCTTT	CASSSSGTVLNTEAFF
NA	12	TRBV29-1	NA	TRBJ1-1	TGCGGTGCCGGGGGGGATAGACCCGAAGCTTTCTTT	CGAGGDRPEAFF